This T cell receptor (beta chain) was documented in a study of T cells in Graves' hyperthyroidism and ophthalmopathy. RNA transcripts yielded amplified TCR beta CDR3 regions. When the TCR CDR3 underwent first-round RT-PCR, the HTBI primer set was used. A single record per CDR3 protein comes from TCRdb applying MiXCR to the multiplex PCR reads. The profile covers over 400,000 distinct CDR3 sequences, with around a fifth appearing a single time and roughly 49% taken by the ten largest. The CDR3 totals 12 residues. Germline assignment: CDR1 ENHRY and CDR2 SYGVKD. V shed 3 bases and J shed 8 bases, with 7 bases lying between them.

Sequenced input: blood. The chain uses TRBV10-3 and TRBJ1-4, with D uncertain. This sequence was found in a woman in her seventies with Graves' ophthalmopathy. This CDR3 is CAISDLTEKLFF. Here the CDR3 DNA reads TGTGCCATCAGTGATTTAACCGAAAAACTGTTTTTT.